This T cell receptor beta chain was recovered during a study of early T cells in non-severe SARS-CoV-2 infection. This clonotype has a handful of counts. Each single cDNA molecule received a unique molecular identifier. MiXCR, applied by TCRdb to the 5' RACE reads, yields one record per CDR3 protein. The data show 40,000 to 65,000 distinct CDR3 sequences, 6.5% to 9% seen once. CDR1 and CDR2 (germline): ENHRY, SYGVKD. The CDR3 covers 9 residues. V was shortened by 8 bases and J by 5 bases, with 3 bases between the two germline ends. Sequenced: whole blood. This rearrangement joins TRBV10-3 to TRBJ1-2; D gene ambiguous. The receptor was derived from an adult who was a healthcare worker with PCR-confirmed SARS-CoV-2 infection or an uninfected control (not recorded which). The CDR3 sequence: CAIPYGYTF. The DNA for the CDR3 is TGTGCCATCCCTTATGGCTACACCTTC.